The rows below give T cell receptor beta chains drawn from one sample of a study of cytomegalovirus exposure and HLA in healthy donors. Libraries were prepared by immunoSEQ multiplex PCR; TCRdb keeps only in-frame clonotypes and omits some of them. The sample consists of approximately 200,000 clones, more than 80% of them appearing once. Input material: PBMCs. The origin of the receptors is a man aged 18 to 30 in good health and CMV-seropositive. CDR3s include the opening cysteine and the closing phenylalanine or tryptophan. The D gene is left open where the match is weak. Size values are once, few and many counts, or a class for expanded clones, and some rows have none.

size	D	V	J	CDR3	DNA
-	-	TRBV6-6	TRBJ1-1	CASSYSGPAAEAFF	TGTGCCAGCAGTTACTCGGGGCCCGCGGCTGAAGCTTTCTTT
-	TRBD1	TRBV5-6	TRBJ1-6	CASSPPGTGDSPLHF	TGTGCCAGCAGCCCCCCCGGGACAGGGGACTCACCCCTCCACTTT
-	-	TRBV2	TRBJ1-4	CASSVIRATNEKLFF	TGTGCCAGCAGTGTTATCAGGGCAACTAATGAAAAACTGTTTTTT
-	TRBD1	TRBV30	TRBJ1-2	CAWTDRFYGYTF	TGTGCCTGGACGGACAGGTTTTATGGCTACACCTTC
-	-	TRBV7-5	TRBJ2-5	CVRKKSGGSGHETQYF	TGTGTCAGAAAAAAATCGGGCGGATCAGGGCATGAGACCCAGTACTTC
-	-	TRBV28	TRBJ2-2	CASSLKGWGRTDTGELFF	TGTGCCAGCAGTTTGAAGGGTTGGGGCAGGACAGACACCGGGGAGCTGTTTTTT
few	-	TRBV29-1	TRBJ1-2	CSVRDYRDGYTF	TGCAGCGTTCGCGACTACAGGGACGGCTACACCTTC
-	TRBD2	TRBV5-1	TRBJ2-1	CASSSGLDSGGGPYNEQFF	TGCGCCAGCAGCTCCGGGTTAGATAGCGGGGGGGGGCCGTACAATGAGCAGTTCTTC
-	-	TRBV27	TRBJ2-1	CASSLALSGRGEGEQFF	TGTGCCAGCAGTTTAGCATTATCGGGGCGGGGTGAGGGTGAGCAGTTCTTC
-	-	TRBV11-2	TRBJ2-5	CASTPRTGRGETQYF	TGTGCCAGCACCCCCAGGACGGGCCGGGGGGAGACCCAGTACTTC
-	TRBD1	TRBV7-2	TRBJ2-7	CASSSRTGAMGRRPEQYF	TGTGCCAGCAGCTCTCGGACAGGGGCAATGGGTCGGCGGCCCGAGCAGTACTTC
once	TRBD2	TRBV10-3	TRBJ2-1	CAIRSGTSGLYNEQFF	TGTGCCATCAGGTCCGGGACTAGCGGACTCTACAATGAGCAGTTCTTC
-	-	TRBV6-1	TRBJ2-1	CASSGQYNEQFF	TGTGCCAGCAGTGGACAGTACAATGAGCAGTTCTTC
-	-	TRBV19	TRBJ1-5	CASSREVYSNQPQHF	TGTGCCAGTAGCCGGGAGGTTTATAGCAATCAGCCCCAGCATTTT
-	-	TRBV27	TRBJ2-1	CASSLSGGGQGYYNEQFF	TGTGCCAGCAGTTTATCGGGTGGCGGACAAGGATATTACAATGAGCAGTTCTTC
-	-	TRBV5-4	TRBJ1-3	CASSHLDSSGNTIYF	TGTGCCAGCAGTCACCTGGACAGCTCTGGAAACACCATATATTTT
-	-	TRBV5-1	TRBJ1-4	CASSWRTDNEKLFF	TGCGCCAGCAGCTGGAGGACTGATAATGAAAAACTGTTTTTT
-	-	TRBV9	TRBJ2-7	CASSGGGKGVLSYEQYF	TGTGCCAGCAGCGGTGGGGGGAAAGGAGTTCTCTCCTACGAGCAGTACTTC
-	TRBD1	TRBV28	TRBJ1-5	CASSRTGNNQPQHF	TGTGCCAGCAGTCGGACAGGGAACAATCAGCCCCAGCATTTT
-	TRBD1	TRBV7-3	TRBJ1-1	CASSLGPTGANTEAFF	TGTGCCAGCAGCTTGGGACCGACAGGGGCGAACACTGAAGCTTTCTTT
-	TRBD2	TRBV7-2	TRBJ2-1	CASSLGLAGAYEQFF	TGTGCCAGCAGCTTAGGTCTAGCGGGAGCCTATGAGCAGTTCTTC
-	TRBD1	TRBV5-8	TRBJ2-1	CASSLDGTDYNEQFF	TGTGCCAGCAGCTTGGATGGGACAGACTACAATGAGCAGTTCTTC
once	-	TRBV6-6	TRBJ2-7	CASSPLVVSGEQYF	TGTGCCAGCAGTCCCCTAGTAGTCTCGGGCGAGCAGTACTTC
-	-	TRBV27	TRBJ1-1	CASSTSSGWAPTEAFF	TGTGCCAGCAGTACCTCCAGTGGTTGGGCGCCCACTGAAGCTTTCTTT
-	-	TRBV20-1	TRBJ2-5	CSALRETQYF	TGCAGTGCGCTGAGGGAGACCCAGTACTTC